This T cell receptor beta chain emerged from a study of T cells in Graves' hyperthyroidism and ophthalmopathy. If no ophthalmopathy progression occurred within 18 months, Graves' hyperthyroidism was stable. Template material for amplifying TCR beta CDR3 regions consisted of RNA transcripts. HTBI primers were used for first-round RT-PCR of the TCR CDR3. TCRdb re-derived calls from the multiplex PCR reads in MiXCR, one entry per CDR3 protein. The sample lists about 98,000 distinct CDR3 sequences, 35% to 45% seen once, with approximately 10% in the top ten. This CDR3 has 11 residues. The germline V gene has CDR1 LGHNA and CDR2 YSLEER. Between the trimmed V and J ends, which lost 2 bases and 8 bases, there was a span of 7 bases.

Sequences were obtained from peripheral blood or thyroid tissue (not recorded which). The chain combines TRBV4-3 with TRBJ2-7; perhaps TRBD1 as D (5 bases). This sequence was found in a woman between 25 and 40 years old with Graves' hyperthyroidism. The chain's CDR3 is CASSQQGKQYF. The CDR3 nucleotides are TGCGCCAGCAGCCAACAGGGAAAGCAGTACTTC.